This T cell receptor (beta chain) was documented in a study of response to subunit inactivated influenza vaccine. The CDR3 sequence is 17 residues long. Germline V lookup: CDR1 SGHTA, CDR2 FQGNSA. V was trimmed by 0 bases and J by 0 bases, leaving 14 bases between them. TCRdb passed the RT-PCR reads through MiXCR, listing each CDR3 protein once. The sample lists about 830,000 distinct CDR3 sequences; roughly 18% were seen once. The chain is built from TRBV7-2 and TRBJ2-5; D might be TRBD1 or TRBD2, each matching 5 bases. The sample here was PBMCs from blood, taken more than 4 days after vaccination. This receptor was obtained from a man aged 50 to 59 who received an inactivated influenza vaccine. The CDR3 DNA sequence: TGTGCCAGCAGCTTAGCGATGGGGACCTCGTACCAAGAGACCCAGTACTTC. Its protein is CASSLAMGTSYQETQYF.